The T cell receptor beta chain under discussion was sequenced for a study of CD8 T cells in ankylosing spondylitis. Study outcomes and limitations: Made up of under ten highly homologous variants, a TCR beta motif appeared characteristic of ankylosing spondylitis blood. Prior work had noted some motif variants in reactive arthritis blood and synovial fluid. The study looked at matched synovial fluid samples from ankylosing spondylitis patients. Disease-linked clones were reported to be significantly enriched there. Disease-associated clones were CD8+ and fairly uncommon in peripheral blood.

Ten or more counts support this clonotype. Its antigen is undetermined. Quantitative 5'-RACE with molecular barcodes was used to make the TCR beta libraries. TCRdb reanalysed the 5' RACE reads using MiXCR and keeps one entry per CDR3 protein. The repertoire has more than 650,000 distinct CDR3 sequences, about an eighth of them found once; the top ten carry 0.51%. This receptor was obtained from a male donor with ankylosing spondylitis. The sequencing input was blood, either unsorted or a sorted T cell fraction (not recorded which).

The chain's CDR3 is CASSLNREGYTF. The CDR3 coding sequence is TGTGCCAGCAGTTTAAATCGGGAAGGCTACACCTTC. The chain employs TRBV12-3 or TRBV12-4 and TRBJ1-2, with D hard to call. The CDR3 has 12 amino acids. The germline V and J ends were trimmed by 2 bases and 8 bases, with 9 bases remaining between them.